These 20 T cell receptor beta chains were all obtained from the same sample, sequenced in a study of blood T cell repertoires in COVID-19 (dated by TCRdb to between 2020 and 2021). The library was generated by the immunoSEQ multiplex PCR assay. The source is immuneACCESS, and TCRdb retained only in-frame sequences with V and J called. Part of the clones is not carried over; for the studies checked, unresolved V genes explain less than half of this, and the remainder is unexplained. The sample records a few hundred thousand clones, 70% to 90% of which are singletons. The ten biggest clones cover more than 2% of the sample. The sample taken for sequencing was PBMCs or T cells enriched from blood (not recorded which). These receptors originate from a man aged 25 to 45 who had recovered from COVID-19.

The V and J genes are TRBV29-1 and TRBJ1-3; tentative D call: TRBD1 (5 bases). CDR1 is SQVTM, CDR2 ANQGSEA, per germline. The CDR3 extends over 14 amino acids. Trimming took off 0 bases at V and 6 bases at J, with 12 bases between the two ends. CDR3 DNA sequence: TGCAGCGTTGAAGATGGAGGGGTGGCAAACACCATATATTTT. Protein sequence: CSVEDGGVANTIYF.

The chain couples TRBV4-3 to TRBJ1-2, with 7 bases lining up with TRBD1. The junction had 12 bases not matched to a gene; V was cut back by 4 bases and J by 4 bases. The germline V gene encodes CDR1 LGHNA and CDR2 YSLEER. The CDR3 loop spans 16 amino acids. The CDR3 sequence is CASSPETGPEGYGYTF. CDR3 nucleotide sequence: TGCGCCAGCAGCCCCGAGACAGGGCCCGAGGGCTATGGCTACACCTTC.

The genes are TRBV11-2 and TRBJ2-5; possibly TRBD2 for D (5 bases). The V gene's germline CDR1 is SGHAT and CDR2 FQNNGV. Trimming left V 5 bases short and J 5 bases short, with 12 bases between. This CDR3 spans 13 amino acids. The DNA of the CDR3 is TGTGCCAGCAGCCGGACTCATCGGGAGACCCAGTACTTC. It is translated as CASSRTHRETQYF.

This clone was seen once. This chain uses TRBV5-1 with TRBJ2-5; 7 positions match TRBD2. The CDR3 is 16 residues long. V was clipped by 2 bases and J by 4 bases; unmatched bases: 11. Germline V gene data show CDR1 as SGHRS and CDR2 as YFSETQ. DNA for the CDR3: TGCGCCAGCAGCTTCTCGGGGGGTGCTACTTTAGAGACCCAGTACTTC. It translates to CASSFSGGATLETQYF.

V usage is TRBV2 and J usage is TRBJ2-7; the D gene is possibly TRBD1 (6 bases). Germline V lookup: CDR1 SNHLY, CDR2 FYNNEI. The CDR3 has 12 amino acids. V was clipped by 8 bases and J by 2 bases, with 10 bases between them. DNA of the CDR3: TGTGCCAGCTCCGGGACACCCTACGAGCAGTACTTC. It translates to CASSGTPYEQYF.

V usage is TRBV12-3 or TRBV12-4 and J usage is TRBJ1-2; D not resolved. Trimming took off 3 bases at V and 4 bases at J, with 6 bases between the two ends. CDR3 length: 12 residues. The CDR3 region is CASSFSVYGYTF. CDR3 sequence (DNA): TGTGCCAGCAGTTTCTCGGTCTATGGCTACACCTTC.

V and J are TRBV9 and TRBJ1-1, with 7 bases fitting TRBD1. Germline V gene data show CDR1 as SGDLS and CDR2 as YYNGEE. Trimming at V came to 4 bases and at J to 2 bases, leaving 11 bases not matched to a gene. The CDR3 covers 16 residues. The CDR3 loop reads CASSRGGNRGNTEAFF. CDR3 DNA: TGTGCCAGCAGCAGAGGGGGGAACAGGGGAAACACTGAAGCTTTCTTT.

The chain has TRBV3-1 (or the pseudogene TRBV3-2) and TRBJ1-4; D not certain. Trimming removed 4 bases at V and 4 bases at J, with 7 bases between. The CDR3 consists of 13 residues. Germline assignment: CDR1 LGHDT and CDR2 YNNKEL (reference sequence). CDR3 sequence: CASSRRFNEKLFF. CDR3 sequence (DNA): TGTGCCAGCAGCCGCAGGTTTAATGAAAAACTGTTTTTT.

CDR3 sequence (DNA): TGTGCCAGCAGCGCGCGGGACAGGCTGGCAACGAACACCGGGGAGCTGTTTTTT. This encodes CASSARDRLATNTGELFF. V usage is TRBV11-3 and J usage is TRBJ2-2, with 8 bases identical to TRBD1. CDR3 length: 18 amino acids. CDR1 and CDR2 (germline): SGHNT, YENEEA. Germline trimming cut 5 bases from V and 0 bases from J; bases unmatched to any gene: 11.

The V gene is TRBV27, the J gene TRBJ1-4, with D tentatively TRBD1 (5 bases). Germline CDR1 MNHEY, CDR2 SMNVEV (reference sequence). The CDR3 spans 15 residues. Trimming left V 5 bases short and J 5 bases short, with 15 bases between. The CDR3 here is CASSLLGEVNEKLFF. The CDR3 nucleotides read TGTGCCAGCAGTCTCTTAGGGGAGGTAAATGAAAAACTGTTTTTT.

The chain links TRBV5-5 to TRBJ2-3, with 8 bases matching TRBD1. V shed 2 bases, J shed 4 bases, and the junction held 9 bases outside the gene matches. CDR1 is SGHKS and CDR2 is YYEKEE in the germline V gene (reference sequence). The length of the CDR3 is 16 residues. Written as DNA, the CDR3 is TGTGCCAGCAGCTTAAATCGACAGGGGCGGTCAGATACGCAGTATTTT. Translation gives CASSLNRQGRSDTQYF. Full variable domain (missing parts from reference TRBV5-5 and TRBJ2-3): DAGVTQSPTHLIKTRGQQVTLRCSPISGHKSVSWYQQVLGQGPQFIFQYYEKEERGRGNFPDRFSARQFPNYSSELNVNALLLGDSALYLCASSLNRQGRSDTQYFGPGTRLTVL.

The chain is built from TRBV5-1 and TRBJ1-4; weak D call: TRBD1 (5 bases). V was pared by 4 bases and J by 0 bases, with 13 bases between. The CDR3 has 16 amino acids. Germline values: CDR1 SGHRS, CDR2 YFSETQ. CDR3 residues: CASSPRTLATNEKLFF. As DNA, the CDR3 is TGCGCCAGCAGCCCACGGACACTCGCAACTAATGAAAAACTGTTTTTT. Combining the CDR3 with reference TRBV5-1 and TRBJ1-4 gives the whole variable domain KAGVTQTPRYLIKTRGQQVTLSCSPISGHRSVSWYQQTPGQGLQFLFEYFSETQRNKGNFPGRFSGRQFSNSRSEMNVSTLELGDSALYLCASSPRTLATNEKLFFGSGTQLSVL.

This clone was picked up a small number of times. The chain has TRBV7-2 and TRBJ1-4; TRBD1 matches at 11 bases. Losses at the gene ends were 4 bases for V and 7 bases for J; bases not matched to a gene: 5. This CDR3 contains 15 residues. Germline CDR1 and CDR2: SGHTA and FQGNSA. The CDR3 here is CASSSGTGGTEKLFF. The CDR3 DNA reads as TGTGCCAGCAGCTCGGGGACAGGGGGGACTGAAAAACTGTTTTTT.

This chain connects TRBV5-1 to TRBJ2-1; 8 bases fit TRBD1. Germline V gene data show CDR1 as SGHRS and CDR2 as YFSETQ. J gave up 7 bases and V 0 bases, and 6 bases lay outside the gene matches. This CDR3 has 15 amino acids. DNA for the CDR3: TGCGCCAGCAGCTTGGCGGACAGGGATCTAAATGAGCAGTTCTTC. Amino acid sequence: CASSLADRDLNEQFF.

The chain uses TRBV10-3 and TRBJ1-2; D call uncertain. The CDR3 length is 16 residues. CDR1 ENHRY and CDR2 SYGVKD come from the germline V gene. Trimming took 3 bases from V and 4 from J, leaving 18 bases between them. The chain's CDR3 is CAISDTGRGGLYGYTF. Written as DNA, the CDR3 is TGTGCCATCAGTGATACTGGCCGGGGAGGCCTCTATGGCTACACCTTC.

This clone was counted a single time. The V and J genes are TRBV10-1 and TRBJ1-3; 7 bases are a match to TRBD1. CDR1 WNHNN and CDR2 SYGVQD come from the germline V gene (reference sequence). The CDR3 runs 15 residues. The V segment lost 3 bases and the J segment 4 bases; nucleotides outside the gene matches: 6. The CDR3 bases are TGCGCCAGCAGTGATGGACAGGCAGCGGGAAACACCATATATTTT. This gives the protein CASSDGQAAGNTIYF.

This clone was seen only a few times. V and J are TRBV27 and TRBJ1-5; 12 bases fit TRBD1. V trimming: 4 bases; J trimming: 7 bases; junction bases outside the gene matches: 2. The germline gives CDR1 MNHEY, CDR2 SMNVEV (reference sequence). The CDR3 is made up of 14 amino acids. CDR3 sequence reads: CASSSGQGAQPQHF. DNA of the CDR3: TGTGCCAGCAGTTCGGGACAGGGGGCGCAGCCCCAGCATTTT.

This clone was detected once. V usage is TRBV5-8 and J usage is TRBJ1-1, with D tentatively TRBD1 (5 bases). V was trimmed by 4 bases and J by 1 base, leaving 8 bases between them. Per the germline V gene, CDR1 is SGHTS and CDR2 is YDEGEE. The CDR3 loop spans 13 amino acids. DNA for the CDR3: TGTGCCAGCAGCCCCGGGGGGAACACTGAAGCTTTCTTT. This encodes CASSPGGNTEAFF.

The chain recombines TRBV5-1 with TRBJ2-7, with D tentatively TRBD1 (6 bases). V was cut by 2 bases and J by 1 base, with 13 bases left in between. This CDR3 contains 15 residues. Germline CDR1 and CDR2: SGHRS and YFSETQ. The DNA for the CDR3 is TGCGCCAGCAGCTTCAGTCAGGGGAGATCCTACGAGCAGTACTTC. This sequence encodes CASSFSQGRSYEQYF.

The rearrangement links TRBV3-1 (or the pseudogene TRBV3-2) to TRBJ2-5; 9 nucleotides align to TRBD2. There are 14 residues in the CDR3. V dropped 6 bases and J dropped 5; count of bases not matched to a gene: 7. Per the germline V gene, CDR1 is LGHDT and CDR2 is YNNKEL (reference sequence). The DNA of the CDR3 is TGTGCCAGCAGAGTAGCGGGGGTAGGGGAGACCCAGTACTTC. The encoded protein is CASRVAGVGETQYF.